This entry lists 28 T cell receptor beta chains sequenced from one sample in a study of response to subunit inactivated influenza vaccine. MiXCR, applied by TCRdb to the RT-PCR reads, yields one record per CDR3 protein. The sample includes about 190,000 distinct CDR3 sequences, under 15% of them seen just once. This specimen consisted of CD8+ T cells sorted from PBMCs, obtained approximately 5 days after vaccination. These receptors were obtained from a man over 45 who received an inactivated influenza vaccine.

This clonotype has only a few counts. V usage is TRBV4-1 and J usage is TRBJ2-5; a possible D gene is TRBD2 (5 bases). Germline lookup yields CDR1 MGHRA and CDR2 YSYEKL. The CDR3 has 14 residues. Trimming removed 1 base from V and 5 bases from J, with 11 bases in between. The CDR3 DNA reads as TGCGCCAGCAGCCAAGTAACTAGTTCGGAGACCCAGTACTTC. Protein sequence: CASSQVTSSETQYF.

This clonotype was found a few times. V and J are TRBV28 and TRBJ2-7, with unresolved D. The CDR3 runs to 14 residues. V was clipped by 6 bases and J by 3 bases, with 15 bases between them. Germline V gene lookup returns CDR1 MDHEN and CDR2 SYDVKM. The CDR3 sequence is CASRGNPGHYEQYF. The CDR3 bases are TGTGCCAGCAGGGGGAATCCCGGCCACTACGAGCAGTACTTC.

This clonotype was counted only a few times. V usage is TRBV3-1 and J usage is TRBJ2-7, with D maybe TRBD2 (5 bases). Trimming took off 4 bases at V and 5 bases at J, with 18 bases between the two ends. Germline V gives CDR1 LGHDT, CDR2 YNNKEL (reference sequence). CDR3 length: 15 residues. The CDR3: CASSRSLSDSDEQYF. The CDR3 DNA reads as TGTGCCAGCAGCCGGTCATTATCCGATAGCGACGAGCAGTACTTC.

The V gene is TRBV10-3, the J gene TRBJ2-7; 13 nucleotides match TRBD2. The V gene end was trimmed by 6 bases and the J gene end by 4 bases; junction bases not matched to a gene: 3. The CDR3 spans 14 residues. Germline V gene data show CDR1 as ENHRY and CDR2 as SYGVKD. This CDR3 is CAIRQTSGGYEQYF. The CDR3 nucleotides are TGTGCCATCAGGCAGACTAGCGGGGGGTACGAGCAGTACTTC.

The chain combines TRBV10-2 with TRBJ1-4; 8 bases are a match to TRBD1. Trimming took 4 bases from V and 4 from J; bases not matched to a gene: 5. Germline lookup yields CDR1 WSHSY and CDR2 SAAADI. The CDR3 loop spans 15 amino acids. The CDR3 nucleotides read TGCGCCAGCAGTGTGACAGGGGACCTTAATGAAAAACTGTTTTTT. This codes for CASSVTGDLNEKLFF.

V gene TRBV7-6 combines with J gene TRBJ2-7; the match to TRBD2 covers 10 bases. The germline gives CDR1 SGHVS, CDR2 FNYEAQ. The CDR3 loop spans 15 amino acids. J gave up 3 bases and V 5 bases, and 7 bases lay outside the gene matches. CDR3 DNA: TGTGCCAGCAGCCCCTGGACTAGCGGAAACTACGAGCAGTACTTC. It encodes CASSPWTSGNYEQYF.

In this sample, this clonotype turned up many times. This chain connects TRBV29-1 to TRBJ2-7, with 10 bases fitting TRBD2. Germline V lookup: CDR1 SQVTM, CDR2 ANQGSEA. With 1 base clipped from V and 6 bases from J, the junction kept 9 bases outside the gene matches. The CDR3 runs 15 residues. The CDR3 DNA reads TGCAGCGTTGAAGCTAGCGGGAGTTCAAGGGGCGAGCAGTACTTC. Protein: CSVEASGSSRGEQYF.

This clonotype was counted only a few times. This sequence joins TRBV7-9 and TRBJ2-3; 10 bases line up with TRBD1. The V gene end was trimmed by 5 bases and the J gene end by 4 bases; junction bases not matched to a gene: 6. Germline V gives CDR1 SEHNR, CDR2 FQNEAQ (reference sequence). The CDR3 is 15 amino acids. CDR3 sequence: CASSPGTGVSDTQYF. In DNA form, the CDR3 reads TGTGCCAGCAGCCCCGGGACAGGGGTATCAGATACGCAGTATTTT.

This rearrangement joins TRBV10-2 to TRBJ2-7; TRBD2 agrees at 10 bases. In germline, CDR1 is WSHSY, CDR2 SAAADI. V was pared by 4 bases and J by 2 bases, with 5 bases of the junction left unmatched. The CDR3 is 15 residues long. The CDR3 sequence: CASSGGLAHTYEQYF. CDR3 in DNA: TGCGCCAGCAGTGGGGGACTAGCGCATACCTACGAGCAGTACTTC.

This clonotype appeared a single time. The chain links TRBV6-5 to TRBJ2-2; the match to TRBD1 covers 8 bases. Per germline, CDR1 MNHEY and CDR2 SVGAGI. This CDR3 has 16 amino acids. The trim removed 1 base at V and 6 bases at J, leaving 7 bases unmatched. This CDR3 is CASSYFDRGEAGELFF. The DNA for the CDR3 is TGTGCCAGCAGTTACTTCGACAGGGGAGAAGCCGGGGAGCTGTTTTTT.

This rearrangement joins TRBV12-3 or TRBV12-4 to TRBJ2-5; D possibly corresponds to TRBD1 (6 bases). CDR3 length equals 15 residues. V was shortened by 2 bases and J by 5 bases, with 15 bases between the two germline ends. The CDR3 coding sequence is TGTGCCAGCAGTTTAAATCTCAGGGGATTGGAGACCCAGTACTTC. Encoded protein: CASSLNLRGLETQYF.

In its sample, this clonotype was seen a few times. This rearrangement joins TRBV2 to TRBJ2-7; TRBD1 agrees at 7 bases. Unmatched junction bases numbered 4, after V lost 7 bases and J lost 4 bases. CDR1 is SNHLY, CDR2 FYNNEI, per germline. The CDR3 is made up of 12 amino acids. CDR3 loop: CASKGQHYEQYF. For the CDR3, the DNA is TGTGCCAGCAAGGGACAGCATTACGAGCAGTACTTC.

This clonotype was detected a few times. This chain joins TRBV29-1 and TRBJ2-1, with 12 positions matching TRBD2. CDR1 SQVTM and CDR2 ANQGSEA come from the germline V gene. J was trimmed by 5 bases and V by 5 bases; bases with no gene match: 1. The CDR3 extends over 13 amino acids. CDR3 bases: TGCAGCGTTCGACTAGCGGGAGACAATGAGCAGTTCTTC. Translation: CSVRLAGDNEQFF.

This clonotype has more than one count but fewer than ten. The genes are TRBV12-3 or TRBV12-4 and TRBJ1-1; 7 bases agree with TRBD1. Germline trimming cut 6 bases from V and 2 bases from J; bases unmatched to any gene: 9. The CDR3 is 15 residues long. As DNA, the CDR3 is TGTGCCAGCAGCTTTCTGACAGGGTTCAACACTGAAGCTTTCTTT. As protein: CASSFLTGFNTEAFF.

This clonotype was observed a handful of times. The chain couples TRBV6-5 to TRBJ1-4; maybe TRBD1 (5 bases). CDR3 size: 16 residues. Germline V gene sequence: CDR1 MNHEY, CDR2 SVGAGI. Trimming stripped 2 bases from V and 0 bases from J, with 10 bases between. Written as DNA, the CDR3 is TGTGCCAGCAGTTACCGGGACTCTGCAACTAATGAAAAACTGTTTTTT. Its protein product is CASSYRDSATNEKLFF.

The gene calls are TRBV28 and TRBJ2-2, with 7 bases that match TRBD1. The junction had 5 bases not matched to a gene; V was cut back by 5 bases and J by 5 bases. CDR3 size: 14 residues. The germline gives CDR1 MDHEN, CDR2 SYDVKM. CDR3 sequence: CASSRDRITGELFF. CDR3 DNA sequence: TGTGCCAGCAGTCGGGACAGAATAACCGGGGAGCTGTTTTTT.

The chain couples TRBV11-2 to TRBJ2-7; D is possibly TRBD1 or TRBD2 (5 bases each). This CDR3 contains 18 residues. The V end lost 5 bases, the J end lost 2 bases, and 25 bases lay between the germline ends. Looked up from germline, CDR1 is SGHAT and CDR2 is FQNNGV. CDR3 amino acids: CASSLITHRDADPYEQYF. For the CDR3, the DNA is TGTGCCAGCAGCCTAATAACGCACCGGGACGCAGATCCCTACGAGCAGTACTTC.

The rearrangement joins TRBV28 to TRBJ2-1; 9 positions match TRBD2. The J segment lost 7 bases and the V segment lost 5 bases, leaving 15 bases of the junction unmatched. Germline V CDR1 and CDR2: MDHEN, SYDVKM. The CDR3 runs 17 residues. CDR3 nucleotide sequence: TGTGCCAGCAGTCATATACTCCTAGCGGGGAGGGGTAATGAGCAGTTCTTC. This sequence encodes CASSHILLAGRGNEQFF.

CDR3 amino acids: CASSQSAGFPGTEQFF. CDR3 DNA: TGTGCCAGCAGCCAATCGGCAGGGTTCCCCGGGACTGAGCAGTTCTTC. The chain links TRBV16 to TRBJ2-1; D may correspond to TRBD1 or TRBD2 (5 bases each). Trimming took off 0 bases at V and 9 bases at J, with 18 bases between the two ends. CDR1 is KGHSY, CDR2 FQNENV, per germline. The length of the CDR3 is 16 residues.

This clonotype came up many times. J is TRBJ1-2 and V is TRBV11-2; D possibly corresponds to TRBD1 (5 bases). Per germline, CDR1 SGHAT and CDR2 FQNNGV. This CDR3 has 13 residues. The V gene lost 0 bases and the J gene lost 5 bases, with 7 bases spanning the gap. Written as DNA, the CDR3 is TGTGCCAGCAGCTTAGATGACAGTTATGGCTACACCTTC. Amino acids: CASSLDDSYGYTF. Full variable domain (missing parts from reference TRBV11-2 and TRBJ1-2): EAGVAQSPRYKIIEKRQSVAFWCNPISGHATLYWYQQILGQGPKLLIQFQNNGVVDDSQLPKDRFSAERLKGVDSTLKIQPAKLEDSAVYLCASSLDDSYGYTFGSGTRLTVV.

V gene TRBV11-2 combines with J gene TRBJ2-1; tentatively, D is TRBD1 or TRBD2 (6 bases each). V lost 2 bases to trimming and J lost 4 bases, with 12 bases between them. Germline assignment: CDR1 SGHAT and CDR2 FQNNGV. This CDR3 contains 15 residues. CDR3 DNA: TGTGCCAGCAGCTTAAAGGGGGGCACATACAATGAGCAGTTCTTC. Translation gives CASSLKGGTYNEQFF.

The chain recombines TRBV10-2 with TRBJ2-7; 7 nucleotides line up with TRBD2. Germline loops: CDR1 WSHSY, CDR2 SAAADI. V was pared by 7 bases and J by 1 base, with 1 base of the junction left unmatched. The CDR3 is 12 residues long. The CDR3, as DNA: TGCGCCAGCAAGGGACTATCCTACGAGCAGTACTTC. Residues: CASKGLSYEQYF.

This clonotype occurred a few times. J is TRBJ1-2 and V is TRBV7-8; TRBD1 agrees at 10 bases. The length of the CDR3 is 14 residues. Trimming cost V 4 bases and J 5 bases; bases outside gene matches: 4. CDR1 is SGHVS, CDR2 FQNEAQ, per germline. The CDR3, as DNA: TGTGCCAGCAGCTCGACAGGGGGCAAGTATGGCTACACCTTC. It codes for CASSSTGGKYGYTF.

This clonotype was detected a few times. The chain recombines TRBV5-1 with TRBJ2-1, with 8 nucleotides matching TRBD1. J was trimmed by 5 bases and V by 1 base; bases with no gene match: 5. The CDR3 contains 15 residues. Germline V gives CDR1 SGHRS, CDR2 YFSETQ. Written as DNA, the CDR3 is TGCGCCAGCAGCTTGCGACAGGGGTCGAACAATGAGCAGTTCTTC. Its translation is CASSLRQGSNNEQFF.

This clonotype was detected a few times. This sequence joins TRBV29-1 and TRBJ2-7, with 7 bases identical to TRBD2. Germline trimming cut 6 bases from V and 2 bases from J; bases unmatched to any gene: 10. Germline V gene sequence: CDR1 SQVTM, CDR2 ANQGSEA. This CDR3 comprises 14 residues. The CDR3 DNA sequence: TGCAGCGTAGCTAGCGGTCAGTATACCTACGAGCAGTACTTC. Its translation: CSVASGQYTYEQYF.

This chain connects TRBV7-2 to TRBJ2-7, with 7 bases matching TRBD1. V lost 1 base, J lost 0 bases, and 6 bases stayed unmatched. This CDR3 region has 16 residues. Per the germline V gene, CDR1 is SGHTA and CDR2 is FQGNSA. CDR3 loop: CASSLGTGENSYEQYF. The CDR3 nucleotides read TGTGCCAGCAGCTTAGGTACAGGGGAGAACTCCTACGAGCAGTACTTC.

The CDR3 region is CASSLVPQGSNSPLHF. The CDR3, as DNA: TGTGCCAGCAGCTTAGTTCCCCAGGGGTCGAATTCACCCCTCCACTTT. J is TRBJ1-6 and V is TRBV7-2; D perhaps matches TRBD1 (6 bases). Germline CDR1 reads SGHTA; CDR2 reads FQGNSA. The CDR3 has 16 residues. V shed 1 base and J shed 7 bases, with 14 bases lying between them.

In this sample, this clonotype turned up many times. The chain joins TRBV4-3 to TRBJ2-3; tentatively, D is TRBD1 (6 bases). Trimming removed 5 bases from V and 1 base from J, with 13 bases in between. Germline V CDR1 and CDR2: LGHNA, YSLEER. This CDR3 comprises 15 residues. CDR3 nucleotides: TGCGCCAGCAGCGAGTGGACAGCCGGCACAGATACGCAGTATTTT. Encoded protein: CASSEWTAGTDTQYF.